This T cell receptor (beta chain) was sequenced for a study of response to subunit inactivated influenza vaccine. In germline, CDR1 is SNHLY, CDR2 FYNNEI. The CDR3 runs to 14 residues. V lost 9 bases and J lost 3, with 17 bases in between. Points on this clonotype: The antigen is undetermined.

General study results and limits: Authors suggested each seasonal flu vaccination may recruit only limited numbers of new T cells.

One entry per CDR3 protein results from TCRdb running MiXCR on the RT-PCR reads. The data contain approximately 300,000 distinct CDR3 sequences, over 20% of them singletons. The rearrangement joins TRBV2 to TRBJ1-1, with D uncertain. This receptor was identified in a man aged 50 to 69 who received an inactivated influenza vaccine. The source material was PBMCs from blood, sampled approximately 20 months after vaccination. The CDR3 protein is CARGGSRGYTEAFF. The CDR3 region has the DNA TGTGCCAGGGGCGGCAGCCGAGGATACACTGAAGCTTTCTTT.